Each of the 14 T cell receptor beta chains below was sequenced from the same sample in a study of blood T cells in healthy people across ages. Primers used in a second PCR of about 6 to 12 cycles were a sample-barcoded 5' primer and a J-beta primer mix. TCRdb processed the 5' RACE reads anew with MiXCR; each CDR3 protein has one entry. Of 850,000 to 1,100,000 distinct CDR3 sequences in the sample, 35% to 40% are singletons; the top ten hold around 12%. Sequenced: blood. The receptors stem from a man younger than 35 in good health.

A few counts support this clonotype. The rearrangement joins TRBV4-1 to TRBJ2-5; D is ambiguous. The CDR3 spans 14 residues. Trimming removed 4 bases from V and 3 bases from J, with 12 bases in between. Germline-derived CDR1 and CDR2 are MGHRA and YSYEKL. The CDR3 DNA is TGCGCCAGCAGCCGGACCTATAAGGAAGAGACCCAGTACTTC. Its translation: CASSRTYKEETQYF.

This clonotype appeared once. The V gene is TRBV20-1, the J gene TRBJ2-2; D may be TRBD1 or TRBD2 (7 bases each). The CDR3 contains 14 residues. The V gene's germline CDR1 is DFQATT and CDR2 SNEGSKA (reference sequence). V was trimmed by 7 bases and J by 7 bases, leaving 19 bases between them. CDR3 residues: CSVGEGARVGELFF. The CDR3 DNA reads as TGCAGTGTCGGGGAGGGGGCAAGAGTCGGGGAGCTGTTTTTT.

In its sample, this clonotype was seen many times. The gene calls are TRBV10-3 and TRBJ2-1; 9 bases line up with TRBD2. The CDR3 length is 17 residues. The V gene's germline CDR1 is ENHRY and CDR2 SYGVKD. Trimming at V came to 4 bases and at J to 0 bases, leaving 7 bases not matched to a gene. The CDR3 DNA is TGTGCCATCAGTGTCTATAGCGGGGGAAGCTCCTACAATGAGCAGTTCTTC. Residues: CAISVYSGGSSYNEQFF.

V usage is TRBV30 and J usage is TRBJ1-5; D not resolved. The ends were cut back, 0 bases at V and 1 base at J, with 7 bases in the middle. CDR3 length: 14 amino acids. The germline V gene has CDR1 GTSNPN and CDR2 SVGIG (reference sequence). CDR3 region: CAWSVRRSNQPQHF. CDR3 coding DNA: TGTGCCTGGAGTGTACGCCGGAGCAATCAGCCCCAGCATTTT.

This clonotype was recorded a few times. Here the CDR3 DNA reads TGTGCCAGCAGCTCCCGACAGGCTTATAACTATGGCTACACCTTC. The encoded protein is CASSSRQAYNYGYTF. This chain joins TRBV5-8 and TRBJ1-2, with D possibly TRBD1 on 6 matching bases. The CDR3 runs 15 residues. Germline CDR1 and CDR2: SGHTS and YDEGEE. Trimming took 3 bases from V and 1 from J, leaving 13 bases between them.

The chain's CDR3 is CASSQGTSGGNEQFF. The CDR3 region has the DNA TGTGCCAGCAGCCAAGGGACTAGCGGGGGGAATGAGCAGTTCTTC. The chain combines TRBV3-1 with TRBJ2-1, with 14 bases that match TRBD2. CDR1 LGHDT and CDR2 YNNKEL come from the germline V gene (reference sequence). Germline trimming cut 1 base from V and 7 bases from J; bases unmatched to any gene: 0. The CDR3 is made up of 15 amino acids.

This clonotype was counted once. One junction end does not reproduce the germline sequence, and a read error may be involved. The V gene is TRBV19, the J gene TRBJ2-3; D remains ambiguous. This CDR3 region has 11 residues. The germline gives CDR1 LNHDA, CDR2 SQIVND (reference sequence). The CDR3: CTSMSTDTQYF. The DNA for the CDR3 is TGTACCAGTATGAGCACAGATACGCAGTATTTT.

The rearrangement links TRBV6-5 to TRBJ1-2; 7 nucleotides agree with TRBD1. The CDR3 runs 13 residues. V trimming: 5 bases; J trimming: 8 bases; junction bases outside the gene matches: 8. The V gene's germline CDR1 is MNHEY and CDR2 SVGAGI. CDR3 sequence reads: CASSDGRGRGYTF. The CDR3 nucleotides read TGTGCCAGCAGTGACGGGAGGGGGCGAGGCTACACCTTC.

V is TRBV5-1 and J is TRBJ1-2; D remains unclear. Between the trimmed V and J ends, which lost 3 bases and 2 bases, there was a span of 8 bases. CDR1 SGHRS and CDR2 YFSETQ come from the germline V gene. There are 13 residues in the CDR3. The CDR3 sequence is CASSSAENYGYTF. CDR3 coding DNA: TGCGCCAGCAGCTCGGCGGAAAACTATGGCTACACCTTC.

This clonotype has a handful of counts. This chain joins TRBV6-4 and TRBJ1-2, with D possibly matching TRBD1 (6 bases). CDR3 size: 14 residues. V was clipped by 4 bases and J by 4 bases, with 13 bases between them. The V gene's germline CDR1 is MRHNA and CDR2 SNTAGT. The CDR3 DNA is TGTGCCAGCAGTGTTACAGGGTACGGCTATGGCTACACCTTC. This encodes CASSVTGYGYGYTF.

J is TRBJ2-3 and V is TRBV12-3 or TRBV12-4; the match to TRBD1 covers 8 bases. Losses at the gene ends were 9 bases for V and 3 bases for J; bases not matched to a gene: 8. The CDR3 is made up of 14 amino acids. The CDR3 protein is CASAGQGGTDTQYF. DNA of the CDR3: TGTGCCAGTGCAGGACAGGGAGGAACAGATACGCAGTATTTT.

This clonotype was seen ten or more times. This chain joins TRBV29-1 and TRBJ2-7; D is unresolved. V was shortened by 2 bases and J by 3 bases, with 5 bases between the two germline ends. CDR1 and CDR2 from the germline V gene are SQVTM and ANQGSEA. This CDR3 has 11 residues. CDR3 in amino acids: CSVERDYEQYF. In nucleotides, the CDR3 is TGCAGCGTTGAAAGGGACTACGAGCAGTACTTC.

The table lists this clonotype with a count of one. The gene calls are TRBV6-5 and TRBJ1-3; TRBD1 agrees at 8 bases. The CDR3 sequence is 16 residues long. Looked up from germline, CDR1 is MNHEY and CDR2 is SVGAGI. The ends lost 4 bases at V and 9 bases at J; junction bases unmatched: 14. CDR3 DNA sequence: TGTGCCAGCAGTTTTCTTACCGGGACAGGAGAAAGCACCATATATTTT. This sequence encodes CASSFLTGTGESTIYF.

The chain carries TRBV5-1 and TRBJ2-3; D gene ambiguous. V gave up 0 bases and J gave up 0 bases, with 8 bases separating them. CDR1 and CDR2 from the germline V gene are SGHRS and YFSETQ. The CDR3 runs 15 residues. The CDR3: CASSLESTSTDTQYF. CDR3 DNA: TGCGCCAGCAGCTTGGAAAGTACTAGCACAGATACGCAGTATTTT.